This T cell receptor beta chain was identified during a study of OX40 agonist ivuxolimab in advanced cancers. Sampled blood was obtained at baseline, cycle 4 day 1, and cycle 7 day 1. Here immunoSEQ multiplex PCR was the method, and the copy in TCRdb shows in-frame clones only, minus some. The sample carries tens of thousands of clones, almost 90% recorded once. Points from the study as a whole: At 0.1 to 3.0 mg/kg, clonal expansion of CD4+ and CD8+ blood T cells had occurred by week 6.

Remarks on this clone: As yet, its antigen is unknown.

The V and J ends lost 0 bases and 5 bases, in that order; junction bases with no gene match: 2. The germline V gene encodes CDR1 SGDLS and CDR2 YYNGEE. CDR3 length: 14 residues. The clonotype comes from an adult with an advanced solid tumor such as melanoma, head and neck, liver or kidney cancer. The sample was CD4+ or CD8+ T cells sorted from blood, taken in a trial of the OX40 agonist ivuxolimab. The gene calls are TRBV9 and TRBJ2-1, with TRBD2 matching 7 bases. CDR3 amino acids: CASSVASGNNEQFF. The CDR3 coding sequence is TGTGCCAGCAGCGTAGCTAGCGGTAACAATGAGCAGTTCTTC. Drawing the rest from reference TRBV9 and TRBJ2-1, the complete variable domain is DSGVTQTPKHLITATGQRVTLRCSPRSGDLSVYWYQQSLDQGLQFLIQYYNGEERAKGNILERFSAQQFPDLHSELNLSSLELGDSALYFCASSVASGNNEQFFGPGTRLTVL.